Presented here are 18 T cell receptor beta chains from one specimen sequenced in a study of blood T cell repertoires in COVID-19. Some clones are missing from TCRdb's copy, which holds only in-frame ones; the method was immunoSEQ multiplex PCR. This sample yields around 340,000 clones, of which 75% to 90% are seen a single time; 7% to 7.5% belongs to the top ten. The sample taken for sequencing was peripheral blood. Every receptor here comes from a woman aged 55-70 years with COVID-19, enrolled during active disease.

The chain carries TRBV7-3 and TRBJ2-7; TRBD2 matches at 7 bases. The CDR3 spans 15 residues. V lost 1 base to trimming and J lost 3 bases; unmatched junction nucleotides: 6. Germline V gene sequence: CDR1 SGHTA, CDR2 FQGTGA. CDR3 nucleotide sequence: TGTGCCAGCAGCTTAAGAAGCGGGGATAGCTACGAGCAGTACTTC. As protein: CASSLRSGDSYEQYF.

The chain links TRBV4-1 to TRBJ2-7; a possible D gene is TRBD1 (6 bases). The germline V gene has CDR1 MGHRA and CDR2 YSYEKL. There are 14 residues in the CDR3. The V end was cut by 0 bases, the J end by 7 bases, with 13 bases between. CDR3: CASSQDRGFREQYF. CDR3 sequence (DNA): TGCGCCAGCAGCCAAGATAGGGGGTTTCGGGAGCAGTACTTC.

This chain joins TRBV11-3 and TRBJ2-7, with a weak D call TRBD1 (6 bases). The CDR3 length is 17 residues. The ends were cut back, 1 base at V and 4 bases at J, with 20 bases in the middle. CDR1 is SGHNT and CDR2 is YENEEA in the germline V gene. The CDR3 loop reads CASSLGPPTGGEYEQYF. CDR3 sequence (DNA): TGTGCCAGCAGCTTAGGGCCCCCGACAGGTGGCGAGTACGAGCAGTACTTC.

The chain joins TRBV6-5 to TRBJ2-1; D perhaps matches TRBD1 (6 bases). Trimming pared 6 bases from V and 2 bases from J, leaving 14 bases between. Germline loops: CDR1 MNHEY, CDR2 SVGAGI. The length of the CDR3 is 15 residues. CDR3 sequence: CASSTQGLTYNEQFF. The CDR3 region has the DNA TGTGCCAGCAGCACACAGGGATTAACCTACAATGAGCAGTTCTTC.

This clone occurred once. The chain carries TRBV5-4 and TRBJ1-1; tentative D call: TRBD1 (5 bases). V was pared by 2 bases and J by 3 bases, with 11 bases between. CDR3 length: 14 amino acids. Germline CDR1 SGHNT, CDR2 YYREEE (reference sequence). CDR3 nucleotide sequence: TGTGCCAGCAGCTTAGGCAGGGAATACACTGAAGCTTTCTTT. This gives the protein CASSLGREYTEAFF.

The chain carries TRBV5-6 and TRBJ2-4, with D tentatively TRBD2 (5 bases). Germline V lookup: CDR1 SGHDT, CDR2 YYEEEE. The CDR3 length is 14 residues. The V end was cut by 0 bases, the J end by 5 bases, with 9 bases between. CDR3 DNA: TGTGCCAGCAGCTTGGCCGTGGGAGAAAACATTCAGTACTTC. This translates into CASSLAVGENIQYF. The whole variable domain, remainder taken from reference TRBV5-6 and TRBJ2-4, is DAGVTQSPTHLIKTRGQQVTLRCSPKSGHDTVSWYQQALGQGPQFIFQYYEEEERQRGNFPDRFSGHQFPNYSSELNVNALLLGDSALYLCASSLAVGENIQYFGAGTRLSVL.

The count of this clone is one. The identical CDR3 is also encoded by other nucleotide sequences in the sample. This sequence joins TRBV5-1 and TRBJ1-4; 8 nucleotides align to TRBD1. This CDR3 comprises 15 residues. Trimming removed 4 bases from V and 5 bases from J; junction bases left unmatched: 7. Germline assignment: CDR1 SGHRS and CDR2 YFSETQ. The CDR3 is CASSPLGQGNEKLFF. As DNA, the CDR3 is TGCGCCAGCAGCCCGTTAGGACAGGGCAATGAAAAACTGTTTTTT.

For the CDR3, the DNA is TGTGCCAGCAGCCCCCGGACTAGCTACAATGAGCAGTTCTTC. This gives the protein CASSPRTSYNEQFF. The rearrangement joins TRBV5-4 to TRBJ2-1; TRBD2 aligns across 7 bases. Germline-derived CDR1 and CDR2 are SGHNT and YYREEE (reference sequence). J gave up 3 bases and V 4 bases, and 4 bases lay outside the gene matches. This CDR3 comprises 14 residues. Filled out from reference TRBV5-4 and TRBJ2-1, the complete variable domain reads ETGVTQSPTHLIKTRGQQVTLRCSSQSGHNTVSWYQQALGQGPQFIFQYYREEENGRGNFPPRFSGLQFPNYSSELNVNALELDDSALYLCASSPRTSYNEQFFGPGTRLTVL.

The chain is built from TRBV5-1 and TRBJ2-5; weak D call: TRBD2 (6 bases). Germline CDR1 and CDR2: SGHRS and YFSETQ. V was pared by 4 bases and J by 3 bases, with 10 bases between. The CDR3 is 13 residues long. This CDR3 is CASSAGLEETQYF. In DNA, the CDR3 is TGCGCCAGCAGCGCGGGACTCGAAGAGACCCAGTACTTC.

The chain links TRBV6-5 to TRBJ1-3; TRBD1 might be the D (6 bases). In germline, CDR1 is MNHEY, CDR2 SVGAGI. The V end was cut by 7 bases, the J end by 4 bases, with 14 bases between. The CDR3 length is 14 residues. This CDR3 reads CASTAGGLGNTIYF. CDR3 nucleotides: TGTGCCAGCACAGCGGGGGGGCTAGGAAACACCATATATTTT.

V usage is TRBV5-1 and J usage is TRBJ2-2, with a possible D match to TRBD1 (5 bases). The CDR3 has 14 residues. Per germline, CDR1 SGHRS and CDR2 YFSETQ. The V and J ends lost 0 bases and 7 bases respectively, with 10 bases between them. CDR3 region: CASSLEGVGGELFF. CDR3 sequence (DNA): TGCGCCAGCAGCTTGGAAGGGGTTGGCGGGGAGCTGTTTTTT.

The chain links TRBV20-1 to TRBJ1-5; TRBD1 matches at 8 bases. The CDR3 runs 15 residues. Looked up from germline, CDR1 is DFQATT and CDR2 is SNEGSKA (reference sequence). The junction had 6 bases not matched to a gene; V was cut back by 3 bases and J by 2 bases. CDR3 amino acids: CSASQGASGNQPQHF. The CDR3 DNA follows: TGCAGTGCTAGTCAGGGGGCGAGTGGCAATCAGCCCCAGCATTTT.

The chain joins TRBV5-1 to TRBJ2-7, with TRBD2 matching over 8 bases. Trimming at V came to 3 bases and at J to 6 bases, leaving 11 bases not matched to a gene. Germline V gives CDR1 SGHRS, CDR2 YFSETQ. This CDR3 is 15 amino acids long. CDR3 in DNA: TGCGCCAGCAGCTCCCCGACAGCGGGGGTTTCCGAGCAGTACTTC. The encoded protein is CASSSPTAGVSEQYF.

This clone was seen a few times. The chain combines TRBV4-2 with TRBJ2-5, with TRBD2 matching over 9 bases. The trim removed 1 base at V and 4 bases at J, leaving 4 bases unmatched. The CDR3 extends over 15 amino acids. Per germline, CDR1 LGHNA and CDR2 YNFKEQ. The CDR3 is CASSQARGGGETQYF. CDR3 nucleotides: TGTGCCAGCAGCCAAGCCCGCGGGGGGGGAGAGACCCAGTACTTC.

The rearrangement joins TRBV4-2 to TRBJ1-1, with D possibly matching TRBD1 (6 bases). This CDR3 is 14 amino acids long. Deletions cut 1 base from V and 5 bases from J, with 11 bases between. From germline, CDR1 is LGHNA and CDR2 YNFKEQ. The CDR3 here is CASSQGNRETEAFF. For the CDR3, the DNA is TGTGCCAGCAGCCAAGGAAACAGGGAAACTGAAGCTTTCTTT.

The chain couples TRBV28 to TRBJ1-1; D gene ambiguous. Trimming left V 1 base short and J 1 base short, with 16 bases between. The CDR3 has 17 amino acids. Germline CDR1 is MDHEN and CDR2 is SYDVKM. The CDR3 sequence: CASSLYGGRNQNTEAFF. Written as DNA, the CDR3 is TGTGCCAGCAGTTTATACGGTGGGAGGAATCAGAACACTGAAGCTTTCTTT.

The rearrangement joins TRBV5-5 to TRBJ2-5; D might be TRBD1 (6 bases). Trimming took off 7 bases at V and 4 bases at J, with 20 bases between the two ends. Germline values: CDR1 SGHKS, CDR2 YYEKEE (reference sequence). The CDR3 spans 15 residues. The CDR3 nucleotides read TGTGCCAGCGCCCCTGGGGGCGTAGGGTTAGAGACCCAGTACTTC. Its protein product is CASAPGGVGLETQYF. Full variable domain (outside the CDR3, taken from reference TRBV5-5 and TRBJ2-5): DAGVTQSPTHLIKTRGQQVTLRCSPISGHKSVSWYQQVLGQGPQFIFQYYEKEERGRGNFPDRFSARQFPNYSSELNVNALLLGDSALYLCASAPGGVGLETQYFGPGTRLLVL.

CDR3 amino acids: CAWSVTRFDWRTIYF. The CDR3 coding sequence is TGTGCCTGGAGTGTAACGAGGTTCGATTGGCGCACCATATATTTT. V usage is TRBV30 and J usage is TRBJ1-3, with D hard to call. Trimming left V 0 bases short and J 9 bases short, with 18 bases between. Looked up from germline, CDR1 is GTSNPN and CDR2 is SVGIG (reference sequence). The CDR3 length is 15 residues.